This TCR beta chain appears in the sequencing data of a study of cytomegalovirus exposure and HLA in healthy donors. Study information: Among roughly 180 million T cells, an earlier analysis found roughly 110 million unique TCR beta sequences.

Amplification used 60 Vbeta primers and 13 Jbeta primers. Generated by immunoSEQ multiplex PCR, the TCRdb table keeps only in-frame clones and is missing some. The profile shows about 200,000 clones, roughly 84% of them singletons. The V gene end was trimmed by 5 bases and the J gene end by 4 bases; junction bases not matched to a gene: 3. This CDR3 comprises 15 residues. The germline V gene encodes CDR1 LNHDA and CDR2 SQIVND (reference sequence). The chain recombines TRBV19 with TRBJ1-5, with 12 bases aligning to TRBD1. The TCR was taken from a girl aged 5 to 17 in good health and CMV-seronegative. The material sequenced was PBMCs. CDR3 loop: CASSGDRGHNQPQHF. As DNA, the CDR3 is TGTGCCAGTAGTGGGGACAGGGGGCATAATCAGCCCCAGCATTTT.